The clone carrying this TCR beta chain was recorded many times. These data come from a study of human T cells and chemical hapten exposure. TCRdb redid the calling of the RACE reads with MiXCR, one entry per CDR3 protein. Of some 380,000 distinct CDR3 sequences in the sample, approximately 5.1% were seen once. There are 12 residues in the CDR3. Germline V lookup: CDR1 WNHNN, CDR2 SYGVQD (reference sequence). Trimming stripped 6 bases from V and 0 bases from J, with 2 bases between. The sample's time point: patch test 1, 2 weeks after DPC sensitization. Noted treatment: therapeutic diphenylcyclopropenone sensitization with weekly scalp DPC.

Specimen: whole blood, collected in connection with sensitization to the hapten diphenylcyclopropenone (DPC). The chain couples TRBV10-1 to TRBJ2-2; the D is unclear. The TCR comes from a woman aged 45-60 years with alopecia areata. Some clones in this sample may be carry-over from other donors' samples. The CDR3 DNA reads TGCGCCAGCAGGACGAACACCGGGGAGCTGTTTTTT. It codes for CASRTNTGELFF.